This TCR beta chain was sequenced in a study of glioma-infiltrating T cells. Study-wide results and limits: CDR3 overlap between tissue and blood was very small.

Regarding this clonotype: Its antigen is unknown.

There are 15 residues in the CDR3. Trimming pared 5 bases from V and 12 bases from J, leaving 23 bases between. The iRepertoire nested amplicon-rescue multiplex PCR amplified TCR alpha and beta CDR3s from RNA. One entry per CDR3 protein, called by TCRdb with MiXCR from the multiplex PCR reads. The data show approximately 110,000 distinct CDR3 sequences, approximately 25% seen once. The origin of this receptor is a human donor with low-grade glioma or glioblastoma, undergoing nonglioma brain surgery, or in good health (not recorded which). The sequenced sample was glioma tissue, nonneoplastic brain tissue, or PBMCs (not recorded which). The chain employs TRBV12-3 or TRBV12-4 and TRBJ2-1, with D perhaps TRBD2 (6 bases). CDR3 loop: CASSPISGTAGRQFF. The CDR3 DNA follows: TGTGCCAGCAGTCCCATTTCGGGGACTGCCGGGAGGCAGTTCTTC.